A selection of T cell receptor beta chains follows, all from one sample in a study of T cells in Graves' hyperthyroidism and ophthalmopathy. TCRdb independently ran MiXCR on the multiplex PCR reads; one entry per CDR3 protein. The profile shows around 620,000 distinct CDR3 sequences, approximately 44% of them singletons. Source material: peripheral blood or thyroid tissue (not recorded which). The source of these receptors is an adult woman with Graves' disease, either hyperthyroidism or ophthalmopathy (not recorded which). Each CDR3 is given with its conserved first and last residue. The D gene is left open where the match is weak. Clone size is not always given. Where it is, it says once, few, many or a class for expanded clones.

d_call j_call v_call clone_size cdr3_nt cdr3_aa
- TRBJ2-7 TRBV7-9 - TGTGCCAGCAGCCCTGGGGGGGCCTCTAAGTACTTC CASSPGGASKYF
- TRBJ2-5 TRBV28 few TGTGCCAGCAGACCCCAGGGGCTTCAGACCCAGTACTTC CASRPQGLQTQYF
- TRBJ1-5 TRBV6-2/TRBV6-3 - TGTGCAGGGGGGTTTAGGGGCAATCAGCCCCAGCATTTT CAGGFRGNQPQHF
TRBD1 TRBJ1-5 TRBV5-5 - TGTGCCCTAACAGGGGCGAGCAATCAGCCCCAGCATTTT CALTGASNQPQHF
- TRBJ1-5 TRBV2 many TGTGCCAGCAGTTACTCAGGGGAGAGTCAGCCCCAGCATTTT CASSYSGESQPQHF
- TRBJ2-1 TRBV2 - TGTGCCAGCCGGTTGGGCTGGAGCTCGCAGTTCTTC CASRLGWSSQFF
TRBD1 TRBJ1-5 TRBV29-1 - TGCAGCGTTGTGAGGACAGGGAATCAGCCCCAGCATTTT CSVVRTGNQPQHF
- TRBJ1-5 TRBV20-1 many TGCAGTGCTAGCTCTTGGAGGGGCCCTAGCAATCAGCCCCAGCATTTT CSASSWRGPSNQPQHF
TRBD1 TRBJ2-7 TRBV7-2 - TGTGCCAGCAGCTTCACCCAGGGGGCTTGGGCCGGGGAGCAGTACTTC CASSFTQGAWAGEQYF
TRBD1 TRBJ2-7 TRBV20-1 - TGCAGTGCCGACCAACAGGGGCATGGAAACGGGCAGTACTTC CSADQQGHGNGQYF
TRBD2 TRBJ2-7 TRBV20-1 - TGCAGTGCTGGGGGGATGAGCGGGGACTACTACGAGCAGTACTTC CSAGGMSGDYYEQYF
- TRBJ1-5 TRBV20-1 - TGCAGTGGAAAGTCCGGGTGGGATCAGCCCCAGCATTTT CSGKSGWDQPQHF
- TRBJ1-1 TRBV6-1 many TGTGCCAGCAGTACCTTCGGGACGAACACTGAAGCTTTCTTT CASSTFGTNTEAFF
- TRBJ1-2 TRBV10-3 - TGTGCCACCAAACCGGGAGTGGAAGATGGCTACACCTTC CATKPGVEDGYTF
TRBD1 TRBJ2-7 TRBV6-5 many TGTGCCAGCAGGGCACGGACAGGGTTCTACGAGCAGTACTTC CASRARTGFYEQYF
- TRBJ1-2 TRBV19 few TGTGCCAGTAGTATGGCGGGGGGCTATGGCTACACCTTC CASSMAGGYGYTF
TRBD1 TRBJ1-2 TRBV10-3 - TGTGCCATCAGTGGCCCGGACAGGGGTGCGAACTATGGCTACACCTTC CAISGPDRGANYGYTF
- TRBJ1-6 TRBV7-3 - TGTGCCAGCAGCATTACAGGATTGGATTCACCCCTCCACTTT CASSITGLDSPLHF
- TRBJ1-5 TRBV20-1 - TGCAGTGCCTATCCAGGGACCTCAAATCAGCCCCAGCATTTT CSAYPGTSNQPQHF
- TRBJ1-4 TRBV6-1 - TGTGCCAGCAGTGAAGCGCCCAGGCAGACGAAACTGTTTTTT CASSEAPRQTKLFF
- TRBJ1-2 TRBV29-1 - TGCAGCAACGGCGGCAGCTATGGCTACACCTTC CSNGGSYGYTF
TRBD1 TRBJ1-2 TRBV29-1 once TGCAGCGTTTTACAGGGGAACTATGGCTACACCTTC CSVLQGNYGYTF
- TRBJ1-5 TRBV9 - TGTGCCAGCAGCGTAGGGGGGCCGGGAGGCAATCAGCCCCAGCATTTT CASSVGGPGGNQPQHF
- TRBJ1-4 TRBV20-1 - TGCAGTGCCTGGAGCCGCGAGCTTAATGAAAAACTGTTTTTT CSAWSRELNEKLFF
- TRBJ1-6 TRBV28 few TGTGCCAGCAGTTTATTAGGGGATTCGGACGGAACTAATTCACCCCTCCACTTT CASSLLGDSDGTNSPLHF
TRBD2 TRBJ2-7 TRBV13 many TGTGCCAGCAGCTCCCCTGGACTAGCGGGAACCTACGAGCAGTACTTC CASSSPGLAGTYEQYF
TRBD1 TRBJ1-1 TRBV15 few TGTGCCACATCACAGGGGTCGACTGAAGCTTTCTTT CATSQGSTEAFF
- TRBJ1-5 TRBV6-1 many TGTGCCAGCAGTGTCGGGAGTAGCAATCAGCCCCAGCATTTT CASSVGSSNQPQHF
- TRBJ1-2 TRBV9 - TGTGCCAGCAGCGCTGGGAGCACTGGAAACACCTTC CASSAGSTGNTF
TRBD2 TRBJ2-7 TRBV10-2 - TGTGCCAGCAGCGGGGACCGGTACGAGCAGTACTTC CASSGDRYEQYF
- TRBJ2-7 TRBV25-1 - TGTGCCAGCGTGAGGGGGGGTTCCCACGAGCAGTACTTC CASVRGGSHEQYF